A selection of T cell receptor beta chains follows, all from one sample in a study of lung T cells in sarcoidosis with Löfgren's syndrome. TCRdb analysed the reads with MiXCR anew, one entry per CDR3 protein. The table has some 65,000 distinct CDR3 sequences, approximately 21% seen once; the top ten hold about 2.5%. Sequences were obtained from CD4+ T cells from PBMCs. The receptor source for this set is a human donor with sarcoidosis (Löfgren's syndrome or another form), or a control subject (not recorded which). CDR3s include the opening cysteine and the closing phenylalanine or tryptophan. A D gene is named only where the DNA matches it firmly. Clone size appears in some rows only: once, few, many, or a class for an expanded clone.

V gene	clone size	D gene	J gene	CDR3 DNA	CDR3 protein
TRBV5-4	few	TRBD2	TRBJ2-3	TGTGCCAGCAGCTTGGGGGCGGGAGCATCAGATACGCAGTATTTT	CASSLGAGASDTQYF
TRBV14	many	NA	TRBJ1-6	TGTGCCAGCGGATCGGGGAGCTCACCCCTCCACTTT	CASGSGSSPLHF
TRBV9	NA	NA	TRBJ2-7	TGTGCCAGCAGCACCGGGAGTTACTACGAGCAGTACTTC	CASSTGSYYEQYF
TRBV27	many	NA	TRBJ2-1	TGTGCCAGCAGTCTACTAGGGGGGGGCAATGAGCAGTTCTTC	CASSLLGGGNEQFF
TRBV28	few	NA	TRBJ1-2	TGTGCCAGCATCCGAAACCTCCAGGGACCCTATGGCTACACCTTC	CASIRNLQGPYGYTF
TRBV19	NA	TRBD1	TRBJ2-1	TGTGCCAGTAGTAGACAGGGGGCGTACGATGAGCAGTTCTTC	CASSRQGAYDEQFF
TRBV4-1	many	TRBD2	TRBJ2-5	TGCGCCAGCAGCCGAACGGGGGGGCCGGGGGAGACCCAGTACTTC	CASSRTGGPGETQYF
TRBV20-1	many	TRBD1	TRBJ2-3	TGCAGTGCACCGCAGGGGGCGGTTACAGATACGCAGTATTTT	CSAPQGAVTDTQYF
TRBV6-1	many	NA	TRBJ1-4	TGTGCCAGCAATTTCTTCACAGACTATAATGAAAAACTGTTTTTT	CASNFFTDYNEKLFF
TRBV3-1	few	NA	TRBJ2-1	TGTGCCAGCAGCCAAGGGGGTTTTGGTCACGGCTCCTACAATGAGCAGTTCTTC	CASSQGGFGHGSYNEQFF
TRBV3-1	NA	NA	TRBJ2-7	TGTGCCAGCAGCCAAGGGTTGCTGGGTTCCTACGAGCAGTACTTC	CASSQGLLGSYEQYF
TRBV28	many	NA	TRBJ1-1	TGTGCCAGCAGCTTCCGCGATACTGAAGCTTTCTTT	CASSFRDTEAFF
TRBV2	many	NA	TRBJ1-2	TGTGCCAGCAGTCAGGCAGGCTATGGCTACACCTTC	CASSQAGYGYTF
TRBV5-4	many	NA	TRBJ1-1	TGTGCCAGCAAACGGGGATCGAACACTGAAGCTTTCTTT	CASKRGSNTEAFF
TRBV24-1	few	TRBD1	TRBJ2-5	TGTGCCACCAGTGATTTTGTAGTGACAGGGAGAGAGACCCAGTACTTC	CATSDFVVTGRETQYF
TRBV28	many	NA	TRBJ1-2	TGTGCCAGCAGTTTGCCAGGGTCCGATGGCTACACCTTC	CASSLPGSDGYTF
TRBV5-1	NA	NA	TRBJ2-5	TGCGCCAGCAGCTTGGGTGGAGCAAAAGAGACCCAGTACTTC	CASSLGGAKETQYF
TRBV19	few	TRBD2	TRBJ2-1	TGTGCCAGTAGTTCCCTTCTAGCGGGAGGACTGGGTGAGCAGTTCTTC	CASSSLLAGGLGEQFF
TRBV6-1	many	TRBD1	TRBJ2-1	TGTGCCAGCAGCGATACCGGGACAGAGTACAATGAGCAGTTCTTC	CASSDTGTEYNEQFF
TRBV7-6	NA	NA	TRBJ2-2	TGTGCCAGCCGACCTACTAGTAACACCGGGGAGCTGTTTTTT	CASRPTSNTGELFF
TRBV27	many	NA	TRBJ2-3	TGTGCCAGCAGTGGATCGAGCAGCACAGATACGCAGTATTTT	CASSGSSSTDTQYF
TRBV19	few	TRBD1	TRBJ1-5	TGTGCCAGTAGTGGGGACAGGCAGTATAGCAATCAGCCCCAGCATTTT	CASSGDRQYSNQPQHF
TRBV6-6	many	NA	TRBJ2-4	TGTGCCAGCAGTTACTCAACAGGACGGGCGTACTTC	CASSYSTGRAYF
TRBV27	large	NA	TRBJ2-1	TGTGCCAGCAGTAAAAGACAGGACCCCTACAATGAGCAGTTCTTC	CASSKRQDPYNEQFF
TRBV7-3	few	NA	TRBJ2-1	TGTGCCAGCAGCCCAAACAGGGTTGATGAGCAGTTCTTC	CASSPNRVDEQFF
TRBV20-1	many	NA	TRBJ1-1	TGCAGTGCTAGGGGAGGGAACACTGAAGCTTTCTTT	CSARGGNTEAFF
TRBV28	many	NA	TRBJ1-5	TGTGCCAGCCTCGGACACCCCCAGCCCCAGCATTTT	CASLGHPQPQHF
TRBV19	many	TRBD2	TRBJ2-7	TGTGCCAGTAGACGGGGACTAGCGGCATTCTACGAGCAGTACTTC	CASRRGLAAFYEQYF
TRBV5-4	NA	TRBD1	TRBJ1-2	TGTGCCAGCAGCCCATACGGGACAGGGGGCCATGGCTACACCTTC	CASSPYGTGGHGYTF
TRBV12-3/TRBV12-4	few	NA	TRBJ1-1	TGTGCCAGTCATTCTTGGGGCGCGACTGAAGCTTTCTTT	CASHSWGATEAFF
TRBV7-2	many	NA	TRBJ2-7	TGTGCCAGCAGCTGGGACTTCGGCGGCGGTTACGAGCAGTACTTC	CASSWDFGGGYEQYF
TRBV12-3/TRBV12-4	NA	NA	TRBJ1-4	TGTGCCAGCAGCCGTCATGGTGAAAAACTGTTTTTT	CASSRHGEKLFF
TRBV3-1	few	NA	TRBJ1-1	NA	CASTSVTEAFF
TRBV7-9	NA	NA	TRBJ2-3	TGTGCCAGCAGCTTAGTAACCCCCCGGGCCACAGATACGCAGTATTTT	CASSLVTPRATDTQYF
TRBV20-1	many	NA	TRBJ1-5	TGCAGTGCTAGAGCTGGCACAGGGAACAATCAGCCCCAGCATTTT	CSARAGTGNNQPQHF
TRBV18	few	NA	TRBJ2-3	TGTGCCAGCTCACCACCGGAGCGGGCGAGAGATACGCAGTATTTT	CASSPPERARDTQYF
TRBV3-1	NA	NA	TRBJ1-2	TGTGCCAGCAGTACCGGGACTGGCTACACCTTC	CASSTGTGYTF
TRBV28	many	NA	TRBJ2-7	TGTGCCAGCACTACTCGGGCCTACGAGCAGTACTTC	CASTTRAYEQYF
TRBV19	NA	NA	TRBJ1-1	TGTGCCAGTAGTATCGGCAGGGTGAACACTGAAGCTTTCTTT	CASSIGRVNTEAFF
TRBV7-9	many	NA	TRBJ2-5	TGTGCCAGCAGCTTGGGCAGACAAACGAAAGAGACCCAGTACTTC	CASSLGRQTKETQYF
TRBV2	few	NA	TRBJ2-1	TGTGCCACCAAAAGGGGTCCCCCTAGTGAGCAGTTCTTC	CATKRGPPSEQFF
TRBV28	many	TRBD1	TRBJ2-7	TGTGCCAGCAGTTTCCTGACAGGGGGCTACGAGCAGTACTTC	CASSFLTGGYEQYF
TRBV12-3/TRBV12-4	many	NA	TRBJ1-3	TGTGCCAGCAGTCGAGGAGACATCTCTGGAAACACCATATATTTT	CASSRGDISGNTIYF
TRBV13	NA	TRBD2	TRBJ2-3	TGTGCCAGCAGCCCAGGGACTAGCGGGAGAGGCGATACGCAGTATTTT	CASSPGTSGRGDTQYF
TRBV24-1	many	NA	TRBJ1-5	TGTGCCACCAGTGGCCGGGACGGGTTATGGCCCCAGCATTTT	CATSGRDGLWPQHF
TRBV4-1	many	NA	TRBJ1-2	TGCGCCAGCAGCATACAGACAGTTAACTATGGCTACACCTTC	CASSIQTVNYGYTF
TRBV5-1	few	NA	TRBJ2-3	TGCGCCAGCAGCCGCGATCTGGATACGCAGTATTTT	CASSRDLDTQYF